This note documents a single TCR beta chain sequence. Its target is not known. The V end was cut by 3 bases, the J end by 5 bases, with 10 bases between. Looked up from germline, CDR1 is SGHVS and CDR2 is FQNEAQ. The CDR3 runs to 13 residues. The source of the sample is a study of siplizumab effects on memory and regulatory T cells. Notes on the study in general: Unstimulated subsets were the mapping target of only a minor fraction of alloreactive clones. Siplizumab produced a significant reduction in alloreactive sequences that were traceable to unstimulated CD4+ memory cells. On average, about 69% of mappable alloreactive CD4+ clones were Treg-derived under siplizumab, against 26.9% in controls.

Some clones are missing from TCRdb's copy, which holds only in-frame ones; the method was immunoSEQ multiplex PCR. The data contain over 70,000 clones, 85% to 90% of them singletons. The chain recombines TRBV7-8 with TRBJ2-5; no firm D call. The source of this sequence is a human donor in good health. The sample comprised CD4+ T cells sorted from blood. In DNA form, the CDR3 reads TGTGCCAGCAGCTTTTTTCTGTACGAGACCCAGTACTTC. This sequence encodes CASSFFLYETQYF.